Included here is one T cell receptor (beta chain) sequence, with context. This record belongs to a study of T-cell memory formation after mild COVID-19. TCRdb analysed the 5' RACE reads with MiXCR anew, one entry per CDR3 protein. The sample has roughly 100,000 distinct CDR3 sequences, over 15% seen once; the top ten hold 28%. In germline, CDR1 is SEHNR, CDR2 FQNEAQ (reference sequence). The CDR3 sequence is 14 residues long. V lost 7 bases and J lost 4, with 16 bases in between. The material sequenced was PBMCs or a T cell subset sorted from them (not recorded which). The genes are TRBV7-9 and TRBJ1-2; possibly TRBD1 for D (6 bases). This TCR was recovered from an adult woman who had mild COVID-19 (a few samples of this study predate the infection). Cell type and time point are not known. CDR3 amino acids: CASIGSGAPYGYTF. The CDR3, as DNA: TGTGCCAGCATTGGGTCGGGGGCGCCCTATGGCTACACCTTC.